These 27 T cell receptor beta chains were sequenced from one sample in a study of cytotoxic CD8 clonotypes in ibrutinib-treated CLL. The repertoire was sequenced with immunoSEQ multiplex PCR; TCRdb's copy has only in-frame clones and lacks some. Of 52,000 or so clones listed, roughly 50% are singletons. The sample consisted of PBMCs, taken at disease progression, from a patient treated with ibrutinib. The source is a human donor with chronic lymphocytic leukemia.

J is TRBJ1-2 and V is TRBV7-8, with 10 bases fitting TRBD1. Germline V gene sequence: CDR1 SGHVS, CDR2 FQNEAQ. This CDR3 has 15 amino acids. V was pared by 2 bases and J by 7 bases, with 7 bases of the junction left unmatched. The CDR3 nucleotides read TGTGCCAGCAGCTTATACGACAGGGGGCGGAGTGGCTACACCTTC. Protein sequence: CASSLYDRGRSGYTF.

This clone showed up many times. The rearrangement uses TRBV10-3 and TRBJ1-3; TRBD1 matches at 7 bases. This CDR3 has 14 residues. The germline V gene has CDR1 ENHRY and CDR2 SYGVKD. V was pared by 3 bases and J by 2 bases, with 1 base of the junction left unmatched. The CDR3 nucleotides are TGTGCCATCAGTGAAACAGGGGCTGGAAACACCATATATTTT. Its translation: CAISETGAGNTIYF.

This clone was seen a few times. The chain carries TRBV30 and TRBJ1-6; 10 bases map to TRBD1. V was clipped by 0 bases and J by 8 bases; unmatched bases: 1. CDR1 GTSNPN and CDR2 SVGIG come from the germline V gene (reference sequence). This CDR3 comprises 14 residues. CDR3 DNA sequence: TGTGCCTGGAGTGTCGGGACAGGGGATTCACCCCTCCACTTT. Its translation is CAWSVGTGDSPLHF.

The V gene is TRBV7-9, the J gene TRBJ2-1; D might be TRBD1 (5 bases). CDR3 length equals 16 residues. CDR1 SEHNR and CDR2 FQNEAQ come from the germline V gene (reference sequence). The V and J ends lost 1 base and 8 bases respectively, with 18 bases between them. The CDR3 is CASSLGSGWISDEQFF. DNA of the CDR3: TGTGCCAGCAGCTTAGGCTCAGGGTGGATTTCCGATGAGCAGTTCTTC.

This rearrangement joins TRBV30 to TRBJ2-2; 8 bases map to TRBD1. CDR1 is GTSNPN and CDR2 is SVGIG in the germline V gene (reference sequence). This CDR3 contains 17 residues. Unmatched junction bases numbered 9, after V lost 2 bases and J lost 1 base. DNA of the CDR3: TGTGCCTGGAGTACCAAAAGAGGGACAGGGAACACCGGGGAGCTGTTTTTT. This encodes CAWSTKRGTGNTGELFF.

This clone was recorded a few times. The genes are TRBV28 and TRBJ1-5; possible D gene TRBD1, 5 bases. Per the germline V gene, CDR1 is MDHEN and CDR2 is SYDVKM. Between the trimmed V and J ends, which lost 7 bases and 7 bases, there was a span of 23 bases. The CDR3 runs 16 residues. For the CDR3, the DNA is TGTGCCAGCACCTCCCCCACGGGGACCGTGGGGCAGCCCCAGCATTTT. The encoded protein is CASTSPTGTVGQPQHF.

The V and J genes are TRBV7-9 and TRBJ1-5, with D tentatively TRBD1 (5 bases). Germline V gives CDR1 SEHNR, CDR2 FQNEAQ (reference sequence). This CDR3 region has 16 residues. V lost 1 base to trimming and J lost 5 bases, with 15 bases between them. The DNA of the CDR3 is TGTGCCAGCAGCTTAGAGTCCCAGGGTGGACATCAGCCCCAGCATTTT. Its translation: CASSLESQGGHQPQHF.

The chain combines TRBV19 with TRBJ2-1; tentatively, D is TRBD1 or TRBD2 (7 bases each). Per the germline V gene, CDR1 is LNHDA and CDR2 is SQIVND (reference sequence). The CDR3 loop spans 15 amino acids. Trimming took 5 bases from V and 5 from J, leaving 16 bases between them. The CDR3 loop is CASSPGGVLDNEQFF. CDR3 coding DNA: TGTGCCAGTAGTCCAGGGGGGGTCCTAGACAATGAGCAGTTCTTC.

The V gene is TRBV30, the J gene TRBJ1-1; D remains ambiguous. CDR3 length: 12 residues. Germline V gene data show CDR1 as GTSNPN and CDR2 as SVGIG (reference sequence). Trimming removed 5 bases at V and 0 bases at J, with 7 bases between. This chain's CDR3 is CAWDIVNTEAFF. CDR3 DNA sequence: TGTGCCTGGGATATAGTGAACACTGAAGCTTTCTTT.

Concerning this clone: Different DNA sequences within this sample yield the same CDR3. The chain uses TRBV29-1 and TRBJ2-3; a weak D match, TRBD2 (5 bases). The V end lost 3 bases, the J end lost 3 bases, and 10 bases lay between the germline ends. The CDR3 is 13 residues long. From germline, CDR1 is SQVTM and CDR2 ANQGSEA. The CDR3 nucleotides read TGCAGCGTTGATCGGGGTGGTACAGATACGCAGTATTTT. Residues: CSVDRGGTDTQYF.

This clone was counted a few times. The rearrangement links TRBV7-9 to TRBJ2-5, with 11 bases that match TRBD1. CDR3 length equals 15 residues. With V trimmed by 6 bases and J by 5 bases, 8 bases remained unmatched. Germline loops: CDR1 SEHNR, CDR2 FQNEAQ (reference sequence). This CDR3 is CASSSPDRGLETQYF. The CDR3 coding sequence is TGTGCCAGCAGTTCACCGGACAGGGGGCTCGAGACCCAGTACTTC.

This clone was seen more than once but under ten times. The rearrangement links TRBV5-1 to TRBJ2-7; D remains unclear. The CDR3 is made up of 12 amino acids. Per germline, CDR1 SGHRS and CDR2 YFSETQ. The V and J ends lost 0 bases and 5 bases respectively, with 6 bases between them. The CDR3 region has the DNA TGCGCCAGCAGCTTGGAGGGAAACGAGCAGTACTTC. Its protein is CASSLEGNEQYF.

This clone has a handful of counts. The chain recombines TRBV30 with TRBJ1-1; D is possibly TRBD1 (6 bases). The CDR3 runs 13 residues. V was trimmed by 7 bases and J by 5 bases, leaving 17 bases between them. Germline CDR1 is GTSNPN and CDR2 is SVGIG (reference sequence). The CDR3 reads CASRAGAYTEAFF. The CDR3 DNA reads as TGTGCCTCCCGGGCAGGGGCCTATACTGAAGCTTTCTTT.

This chain connects TRBV30 to TRBJ1-3; possible D gene TRBD1, 6 bases. The V end was cut by 4 bases, the J end by 3 bases, with 16 bases between. The CDR3 runs 15 residues. Germline CDR1 GTSNPN, CDR2 SVGIG (reference sequence). CDR3 protein: CAWKSADRSGNTIYF. CDR3 DNA: TGTGCCTGGAAATCAGCCGACAGGAGTGGAAACACCATATATTTT. The complete variable domain, with remaining parts taken from reference TRBV30 and TRBJ1-3, reads SQTIHQWPATLVQPVGSPLSLECTVEGTSNPNLYWYRQAAGRGLQLLFYSVGIGQISSEVPQNLSASRPQDRQFILSSKKLLLSDSGFYLCAWKSADRSGNTIYFGEGSWLTVV.

As concerns this clone: Other DNA sequences within the sample encode an identical CDR3. This rearrangement joins TRBV25-1 to TRBJ1-4; D unclear. The CDR3 sequence is 11 residues long. V was shortened by 0 bases and J by 8 bases, with 1 base between the two germline ends. The V gene's germline CDR1 is MGHDK and CDR2 SYGVNS. CDR3 residues: CASSEYEKLFF. CDR3 coding DNA: TGTGCCAGCAGTGAATACGAAAAACTGTTTTTT.

The chain combines TRBV19 with TRBJ1-1; 8 nucleotides agree with TRBD1. After removal of 8 bases from V and 4 bases from J, the junction contained 3 bases not matched to a gene. Germline assignment: CDR1 LNHDA and CDR2 SQIVND (reference sequence). The CDR3 sequence is 12 residues long. For the CDR3, the DNA is TGTGCCAGTGGGACAGGAGGCACTGAAGCTTTCTTT. Its translation is CASGTGGTEAFF.

The chain carries TRBV4-3 and TRBJ2-1; the match to TRBD2 covers 12 bases. J lost 4 bases, V lost 2 bases, and 0 bases had no gene match. The CDR3 runs 15 residues. Per germline, CDR1 LGHNA and CDR2 YSLEER. In DNA form, the CDR3 reads TGCGCCAGCAGCCAACTAGCGGGAGGGTACAATGAGCAGTTCTTC. It yields the protein CASSQLAGGYNEQFF.

The chain uses TRBV6-5 and TRBJ2-7; no reliable D call. The CDR3 runs 14 residues. The germline CDR1 and CDR2 sequences are MNHEY and SVGAGI. Between the trimmed V and J ends, which lost 0 bases and 2 bases, there was a span of 8 bases. The CDR3 reads CASSYSSETYEQYF. The CDR3 DNA sequence: TGTGCCAGCAGTTACTCGAGTGAAACCTACGAGCAGTACTTC.

The V and J genes are TRBV28 and TRBJ2-7; TRBD1 is a possible D gene (6 bases). Trimming cost V 3 bases and J 0 bases, with 21 bases left between them. This CDR3 is 18 amino acids long. CDR1 and CDR2 from the germline V gene are MDHEN and SYDVKM. CDR3: CASSFPTSRDTSSYEQYF. CDR3 nucleotides: TGTGCCAGCAGTTTCCCCACATCCCGGGACACAAGCTCCTACGAGCAGTACTTC.

This clone has a handful of counts. This sequence joins TRBV11-3 and TRBJ1-1; D remains unclear. The CDR3 loop spans 13 amino acids. CDR1 is SGHNT and CDR2 is YENEEA in the germline V gene. V lost 1 base and J 4 bases, leaving 7 bases between the germline ends. The CDR3 DNA sequence: TGTGCCAGCAGCTTAGTCGAGAGCACTGAAGCTTTCTTT. Encoded protein: CASSLVESTEAFF.

The chain couples TRBV19 to TRBJ1-2; 8 positions match TRBD1. This CDR3 region has 13 residues. The trim removed 4 bases at V and 2 bases at J, leaving 0 bases unmatched. Germline CDR1 is LNHDA and CDR2 is SQIVND (reference sequence). The CDR3, as DNA: TGTGCCAGTAGTAGACAGGGGAACTATGGCTACACCTTC. Translation gives CASSRQGNYGYTF.

The CDR3 nucleotides are TGTGCCAGCAGCTTGGGGAGAACTAGCACAGATACGCAGTATTTT. Encoded protein: CASSLGRTSTDTQYF. This sequence joins TRBV7-3 and TRBJ2-3; TRBD2 is a possible D gene (5 bases). Germline V CDR1 and CDR2: SGHTA, FQGTGA. The germline V and J ends were trimmed by 3 bases and 0 bases, with 10 bases remaining between them. CDR3 length: 15 amino acids.

This clone has a handful of counts. The chain couples TRBV7-9 to TRBJ2-3; D is undetermined. The CDR3 loop spans 15 amino acids. Germline lookup yields CDR1 SEHNR and CDR2 FQNEAQ (reference sequence). The V end lost 3 bases, the J end lost 2 bases, and 12 bases lay between the germline ends. The CDR3 region is CASSLTRGATDTQYF. In DNA form, the CDR3 reads TGTGCCAGCAGCTTGACTCGAGGCGCCACAGATACGCAGTATTTT. Complete variable domain (other parts from reference TRBV7-9 and TRBJ2-3): DTGVSQNPRHKITKRGQNVTFRCDPISEHNRLYWYRQTLGQGPEFLTYFQNEAQLEKSRLLSDRFSAERPKGSFSTLEIQRTEQGDSAMYLCASSLTRGATDTQYFGPGTRLTVL.

V gene TRBV15 combines with J gene TRBJ1-4; D is undetermined. The CDR3 length is 13 residues. V lost 6 bases, J lost 8 bases, and 13 bases lay in between. Per germline, CDR1 LNHNV and CDR2 YYDKDF (reference sequence). CDR3 in amino acids: CATSERIREKLFF. As DNA, the CDR3 is TGTGCCACCAGTGAACGGATTCGGGAAAAACTGTTTTTT.

This chain links TRBV4-1 with TRBJ2-5; 11 bases line up with TRBD2. The CDR3 contains 20 residues. V shed 0 bases, J shed 5 bases, and the junction held 17 bases outside the gene matches. Germline values: CDR1 MGHRA, CDR2 YSYEKL. Here the CDR3 reads CASSQEKPGLADLAGETQYF. Written as DNA, the CDR3 is TGCGCCAGCAGCCAAGAAAAACCGGGACTAGCGGACCTAGCAGGGGAGACCCAGTACTTC.

The V and J genes are TRBV4-2 and TRBJ2-3, with TRBD2 identical over 11 bases. With 1 base clipped from V and 2 bases from J, the junction kept 5 bases outside the gene matches. Looked up from germline, CDR1 is LGHNA and CDR2 is YNFKEQ. This CDR3 has 17 amino acids. CDR3 in DNA: TGTGCCAGCAGCCAAGTGGTAGCGGGGGGGCCCACAGATACGCAGTATTTT. It specifies CASSQVVAGGPTDTQYF.

V gene TRBV18 combines with J gene TRBJ2-5, with 7 bases that match TRBD1. Trimming cost V 6 bases and J 5 bases; bases outside gene matches: 6. CDR3 length: 13 amino acids. CDR1 is KGHSH and CDR2 is LQKENI in the germline V gene. The CDR3 reads CASSSQGRETQYF. CDR3 DNA: TGTGCCAGCTCGTCACAGGGGCGGGAGACCCAGTACTTC.